The 26 T cell receptor beta chains below were found in one sample sequenced in a study of beta chain features in type 1 diabetes. The investigators reverse transcribed all of the isolated RNA, so they sequenced expressed TCRB transcripts. The data were produced by immunoSEQ multiplex PCR, yet TCRdb's version contains in-frame clones alone and is incomplete. The sample holds a few hundred thousand clones, approximately 16% seen once. Which antigens these TCRs recognize remains unknown. Study conclusions and caveats: Shortening that was moderate but significant affected the TCRB CDR3s of Type 1 diabetes patients in all four CD4+ subsets.

Input material: naive CD4+ T cells from blood. The receptors were gathered from a man aged 30 to 45 with type 1 diabetes.

This clone was seen only a few times. CDR3 region: CSGATGLRNHNEQFF. CDR3 coding DNA: TGCAGCGGGGCGACAGGGCTAAGGAACCACAATGAGCAGTTCTTC. V gene TRBV29-1 combines with J gene TRBJ2-1; 7 nucleotides match TRBD1. The length of the CDR3 is 15 residues. V shed 7 bases, J shed 5 bases, and the junction held 14 bases outside the gene matches. Per germline, CDR1 SQVTM and CDR2 ANQGSEA.

V gene TRBV7-2 combines with J gene TRBJ2-1, with D possibly TRBD1 on 5 matching bases. The V end lost 8 bases, the J end lost 3 bases, and 14 bases lay between the germline ends. Germline CDR1 is SGHTA and CDR2 is FQGNSA. The CDR3 extends over 14 amino acids. The CDR3 DNA reads TGTGCCAGCTCTCGGCAGGGCGACTACAATGAGCAGTTCTTC. The encoded protein is CASSRQGDYNEQFF.

This clone was counted between two and nine times. This chain links TRBV14 with TRBJ2-7; 9 bases are shared with TRBD1. V lost 4 bases, J lost 1 base, and 14 bases stayed unmatched. CDR3 size: 18 residues. CDR1 and CDR2 (germline): SGHDN, FVKESK. The CDR3 protein is CASSLMPGQGIGSYEQYF. CDR3 nucleotide sequence: TGTGCCAGCAGCCTTATGCCGGGACAGGGAATCGGGTCCTACGAGCAGTACTTC. Filled out from reference TRBV14 and TRBJ2-7, the complete variable domain reads EAGVTQFPSHSVIEKGQTVTLRCDPISGHDNLYWYRRVMGKEIKFLLHFVKESKQDESGMPNNRFLAERTGGTYSTLKVQPAELEDSGVYFCASSLMPGQGIGSYEQYFGPGTRLTVT.

The rearrangement uses TRBV29-1 and TRBJ2-7, with TRBD2 matching 10 bases. This CDR3 spans 15 amino acids. CDR1 and CDR2 (germline): SQVTM, ANQGSEA. Trimming took 7 bases from V and 2 from J; bases not matched to a gene: 11. DNA for the CDR3: TGCAGCGGCCGCGGGACTAGCGAGGCACCCTACGAGCAGTACTTC. Amino acid sequence: CSGRGTSEAPYEQYF.

The genes are TRBV7-9 and TRBJ2-3; possible D gene TRBD2, 5 bases. The CDR3 covers 19 residues. CDR1 is SEHNR and CDR2 is FQNEAQ in the germline V gene (reference sequence). Trimming pared 0 bases from V and 3 bases from J, leaving 22 bases between. This CDR3 is CASSLARGLAHLGTDTQYF. Written as DNA, the CDR3 is TGTGCCAGCAGCTTAGCGCGAGGGCTAGCCCATCTGGGAACAGATACGCAGTATTTT.

This clone showed up just a few times. This chain links TRBV9 with TRBJ2-2, with a weak D call TRBD2 (5 bases). The germline gives CDR1 SGDLS, CDR2 YYNGEE. The V gene lost 4 bases and the J gene lost 0 bases, with 10 bases spanning the gap. The CDR3 contains 15 residues. The CDR3 is CASSTTGANTGELFF. In nucleotides, the CDR3 is TGTGCCAGCAGCACCACCGGGGCGAACACCGGGGAGCTGTTTTTT.

This chain uses TRBV29-1 with TRBJ1-5; D might be TRBD1 (5 bases). The CDR3 runs 12 residues. V was pared by 7 bases and J by 3 bases, with 10 bases between. From germline, CDR1 is SQVTM and CDR2 ANQGSEA. The CDR3: CSAGGVNQPQHF. Written as DNA, the CDR3 is TGCAGCGCTGGGGGGGTCAATCAGCCCCAGCATTTT.

The chain combines TRBV29-1 with TRBJ2-7; 9 nucleotides agree with TRBD1. The J segment lost 5 bases and the V segment lost 7 bases, leaving 6 bases of the junction unmatched. This CDR3 region has 12 residues. Germline V gene data show CDR1 as SQVTM and CDR2 as ANQGSEA. Here the CDR3 reads CSGGDRDHEQYF. As DNA, the CDR3 is TGCAGCGGAGGGGACAGGGACCACGAGCAGTACTTC.

This sequence joins TRBV7-2 and TRBJ2-3, with unresolved D. This CDR3 contains 14 residues. The V end lost 0 bases, the J end lost 2 bases, and 6 bases lay between the germline ends. Per germline, CDR1 SGHTA and CDR2 FQGNSA. The CDR3 protein is CASSLAGATDTQYF. The CDR3 region has the DNA TGTGCCAGCAGCTTAGCAGGTGCCACAGATACGCAGTATTTT.

The rearrangement links TRBV18 to TRBJ2-1; unclear D gene. This CDR3 has 15 amino acids. The ends were cut back, 3 bases at V and 9 bases at J, with 18 bases in the middle. Germline V gene data show CDR1 as KGHSH and CDR2 as LQKENI. The DNA for the CDR3 is TGTGCCAGCTCACCTCCGCTACAAGGGCTTGGTGAGCAGTTCTTC. It translates to CASSPPLQGLGEQFF. Together with reference TRBV18 and TRBJ2-1, the CDR3 gives the full variable domain: NAGVMQNPRHLVRRRGQEARLRCSPMKGHSHVYWYRQLPEEGLKFMVYLQKENIIDESGMPKERFSAEFPKEGPSILRIQQVVRGDSAAYFCASSPPLQGLGEQFFGPGTRLTVL.

The chain recombines TRBV29-1 with TRBJ2-1; 11 positions match TRBD1. CDR1 and CDR2 from the germline V gene are SQVTM and ANQGSEA. The V and J ends lost 7 bases and 6 bases, in that order; junction bases with no gene match: 8. This CDR3 contains 14 residues. The CDR3 spells CSAVPGTGGNEQFF. DNA of the CDR3: TGCAGCGCGGTTCCGGGGACAGGGGGCAATGAGCAGTTCTTC.

This clone showed up just a few times. The chain links TRBV4-3 to TRBJ1-4; TRBD1 aligns across 7 bases. V trimming: 4 bases; J trimming: 7 bases; junction bases outside the gene matches: 9. Germline lookup yields CDR1 LGHNA and CDR2 YSLEER. The length of the CDR3 is 15 residues. The CDR3 nucleotides are TGCGCCAGCAGCCCTCAGGACAGGATCAGTGAAAAACTGTTTTTT. Protein product: CASSPQDRISEKLFF.

A remark on this clone: The same CDR3 arises from other DNA sequences in this sample as well. J is TRBJ2-3 and V is TRBV29-1; D is possibly TRBD1 (5 bases). Germline V gene sequence: CDR1 SQVTM, CDR2 ANQGSEA. This CDR3 has 13 residues. V lost 4 bases to trimming and J lost 3 bases, with 11 bases between them. CDR3 sequence reads: CSVAGRATDTQYF. The CDR3, as DNA: TGCAGCGTTGCGGGCAGGGCGACAGATACGCAGTATTTT.

Turning to this clone: The sample carries other DNA sequences with the same CDR3. This sequence joins TRBV7-9 and TRBJ2-3; 9 bases agree with TRBD1. Per the germline V gene, CDR1 is SEHNR and CDR2 is FQNEAQ (reference sequence). This CDR3 has 14 amino acids. The ends lost 5 bases at V and 3 bases at J; junction bases unmatched: 3. CDR3 protein: CASSLGQGTDTQYF. CDR3 DNA sequence: TGTGCCAGCAGCCTGGGACAGGGTACAGATACGCAGTATTTT. The variable domain in full, with the rest retrieved from reference TRBV7-9 and TRBJ2-3, is DTGVSQNPRHKITKRGQNVTFRCDPISEHNRLYWYRQTLGQGPEFLTYFQNEAQLEKSRLLSDRFSAERPKGSFSTLEIQRTEQGDSAMYLCASSLGQGTDTQYFGPGTRLTVL.

This chain uses TRBV5-1 with TRBJ2-1; 15 positions agree with TRBD2. This CDR3 spans 16 amino acids. The V and J ends lost 5 bases and 8 bases, in that order; junction bases with no gene match: 8. Germline CDR1 reads SGHRS; CDR2 reads YFSETQ. In DNA form, the CDR3 reads TGCGCCAGCAGAACGGGACTAGCGGGAGGTAGGGATGAGCAGTTCTTC. Its protein product is CASRTGLAGGRDEQFF.

The genes are TRBV7-9 and TRBJ1-1; D not certain. Germline loops: CDR1 SEHNR, CDR2 FQNEAQ (reference sequence). V lost 4 bases, J lost 2 bases, and 8 bases lay in between. The CDR3 covers 13 residues. The chain's CDR3 is CASSYRLNTEAFF. For the CDR3, the DNA is TGTGCCAGCAGCTACCGATTAAACACTGAAGCTTTCTTT.

This clone has only a few counts. The V and J genes are TRBV7-2 and TRBJ2-1; D possibly corresponds to TRBD1 (5 bases). The CDR3 has 12 residues. Germline-derived CDR1 and CDR2 are SGHTA and FQGNSA. With 5 bases removed from V and 12 bases from J, the gap between germline ends came to 14 bases. The CDR3 bases are TGTGCCAGCAGCCTAATGATTACAGGGCAGTTCTTC. It translates to CASSLMITGQFF.

This chain uses TRBV9 with TRBJ2-1, with 8 bases lining up with TRBD1. The V segment lost 3 bases and the J segment 7 bases; nucleotides outside the gene matches: 9. CDR3 length equals 15 residues. Looked up from germline, CDR1 is SGDLS and CDR2 is YYNGEE. The DNA of the CDR3 is TGTGCCAGCAGCGCCTCGACAGGGGCTAGAAATGAGCAGTTCTTC. As protein: CASSASTGARNEQFF.

In this sample, this clone turned up a few times. The chain is built from TRBV5-6 and TRBJ2-1; maybe TRBD1 (5 bases). CDR3 size: 13 residues. The V gene's germline CDR1 is SGHDT and CDR2 YYEEEE. V was shortened by 0 bases and J by 7 bases, with 8 bases between the two germline ends. This CDR3 reads CASSLARANEQFF. The CDR3 DNA follows: TGTGCCAGCAGCTTGGCCAGGGCAAATGAGCAGTTCTTC.

This clone was seen a handful of times. The V call is TRBV30, the J call TRBJ2-2, with a possible D match to TRBD1 (6 bases). Germline V lookup: CDR1 GTSNPN, CDR2 SVGIG (reference sequence). Trimming pared 3 bases from V and 1 base from J, leaving 9 bases between. There are 14 residues in the CDR3. The CDR3 loop is CAWRQDRNTGELFF. In DNA, the CDR3 is TGTGCCTGGAGGCAGGACAGGAACACCGGGGAGCTGTTTTTT.

This clone was seen only a few times. The chain joins TRBV6-1 to TRBJ2-1; D is ambiguous. CDR1 MNHNS and CDR2 SASEGT come from the germline V gene. The CDR3 is 16 amino acids. V shed 0 bases and J shed 3 bases, with 12 bases lying between them. CDR3 loop: CASSEAAASHYNEQFF. The DNA of the CDR3 is TGTGCCAGCAGTGAAGCGGCAGCCTCCCACTACAATGAGCAGTTCTTC.

This clone was observed a few times. J is TRBJ2-6 and V is TRBV2; D is unresolved. This CDR3 is 15 amino acids long. The V and J ends lost 6 bases and 2 bases respectively, with 11 bases between them. CDR1 and CDR2 (germline): SNHLY, FYNNEI. The CDR3 protein is CASSPIEAGANVLTF. In DNA, the CDR3 is TGTGCCAGCAGCCCGATAGAGGCTGGGGCCAACGTCCTGACTTTC.

This clone was counted between two and nine times. V and J are TRBV5-6 and TRBJ1-2, with TRBD1 identical over 7 bases. Trimming removed 7 bases from V and 4 bases from J; junction bases left unmatched: 10. The CDR3 covers 14 residues. Per germline, CDR1 SGHDT and CDR2 YYEEEE. The DNA of the CDR3 is TGTGCCAGCCAAAGACAGGGAGGTTCCTATGGCTACACCTTC. The encoded protein is CASQRQGGSYGYTF. Filled out from reference TRBV5-6 and TRBJ1-2, the complete variable domain reads DAGVTQSPTHLIKTRGQQVTLRCSPKSGHDTVSWYQQALGQGPQFIFQYYEEEERQRGNFPDRFSGHQFPNYSSELNVNALLLGDSALYLCASQRQGGSYGYTFGSGTRLTVV.

This clone has only a few counts. The chain is built from TRBV5-4 and TRBJ2-5; a weak D match, TRBD2 (5 bases). The germline V gene encodes CDR1 SGHNT and CDR2 YYREEE (reference sequence). V was pared by 1 base and J by 3 bases, with 7 bases between. The length of the CDR3 is 13 residues. The CDR3 here is CASSLTGEETQYF. For the CDR3, the DNA is TGTGCCAGCAGCTTGACCGGGGAAGAGACCCAGTACTTC.

This clone appeared a few times. The chain couples TRBV10-3 to TRBJ2-7, with 8 bases identical to TRBD2. The CDR3 covers 14 residues. CDR1 is ENHRY, CDR2 SYGVKD, per germline. V lost 3 bases and J lost 2; bases outside the gene matches: 3. CDR3 sequence (DNA): TGTGCCATCAGTGAACTAGCGGACCCCTACGAGCAGTACTTC. It specifies CAISELADPYEQYF.

The rearrangement uses TRBV2 and TRBJ2-1; D is unclear. The CDR3 consists of 13 residues. Germline CDR1 reads SNHLY; CDR2 reads FYNNEI. V dropped 3 bases and J dropped 4 bases, with 7 bases sitting between them. CDR3 amino acids: CASSDDSYNEQFF. In DNA form, the CDR3 reads TGTGCCAGCAGTGATGACTCGTACAATGAGCAGTTCTTC.